A selection of T cell receptor beta chains follows, all from one sample in a study of siplizumab effects on memory and regulatory T cells. Libraries were prepared by immunoSEQ multiplex PCR; TCRdb keeps only in-frame clonotypes and omits some of them. The data hold under 100,000 clones, with roughly 94% observed a single time. The sample comprised non-Treg CD4+ T cells sorted from blood. The source is a human donor in good health. Both conserved end residues are part of each CDR3. A D gene is named only where the DNA matches it firmly.

TRBJ1-2 | TRBD1 | 14 | TRBV6-5 | CASSYYQGAVGYTF | TGTGCCAGCAGTTACTATCAGGGGGCCGTTGGCTACACCTTC
TRBJ2-2 | TRBD1 | 18 | TRBV28 | CASSFLGQGGPNTGELFF | TGTGCCAGCAGTTTTTTGGGACAGGGGGGACCGAACACCGGGGAGCTGTTTTTT
TRBJ2-1 | TRBD1 | 16 | TRBV7-3 | CASSPRDRGSYNEQFF | TGTGCCAGCAGCCCACGGGACAGGGGCTCCTACAATGAGCAGTTCTTC
TRBJ1-5 | TRBD1 | 21 | TRBV28 | CASSFLAGTGIDLLGNQPQHF | TGTGCCAGCAGTTTTTTAGCAGGGACAGGGATAGACCTTTTGGGGAATCAGCCCCAGCATTTT
TRBJ2-3 | TRBD1 | 18 | TRBV5-1 | CASSFPGTGSGNTDTQYF | TGCGCCAGCAGCTTTCCCGGGACAGGGAGCGGGAACACAGATACGCAGTATTTT
TRBJ2-1 | TRBD2 | 17 | TRBV11-2 | CASSLRSAGASYNEQFF | TGTGCCAGCAGCTTACGTTCGGCGGGAGCCTCCTACAATGAGCAGTTCTTC
TRBJ2-4 | . | 13 | TRBV19 | CASSIDRGSPRDF | TGTGCCAGTAGTATAGATCGAGGGTCACCACGAGACTTC
TRBJ2-2 | . | 13 | TRBV6-4 | CASSDTRGGELFF | TGTGCCAGCAGTGACACTCGGGGTGGGGAGCTGTTTTTT
TRBJ1-2 | . | 15 | TRBV28 | CASSLNRVEDNGYTF | TGTGCCAGCAGCCTTAACAGGGTGGAAGACAATGGCTACACCTTC
TRBJ2-6 | . | 20 | TRBV5-4 | CAQDGFLIRWRNSGANVLTF | TGTGCCCAAGACGGGTTTTTAATCCGCTGGCGCAACTCTGGGGCCAACGTCCTGACTTTC